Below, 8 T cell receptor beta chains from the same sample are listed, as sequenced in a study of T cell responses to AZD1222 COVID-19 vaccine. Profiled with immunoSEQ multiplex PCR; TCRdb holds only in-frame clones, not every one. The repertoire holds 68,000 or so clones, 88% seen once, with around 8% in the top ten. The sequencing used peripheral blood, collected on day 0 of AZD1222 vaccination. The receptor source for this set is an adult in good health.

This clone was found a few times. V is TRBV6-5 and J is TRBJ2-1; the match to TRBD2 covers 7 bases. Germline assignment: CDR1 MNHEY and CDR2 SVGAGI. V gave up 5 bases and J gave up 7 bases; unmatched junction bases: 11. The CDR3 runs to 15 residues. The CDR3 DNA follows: TGTGCCAGCAGTCTTGCGGCGGGAGTGGGTAATGAGCAGTTCTTC. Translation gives CASSLAAGVGNEQFF.

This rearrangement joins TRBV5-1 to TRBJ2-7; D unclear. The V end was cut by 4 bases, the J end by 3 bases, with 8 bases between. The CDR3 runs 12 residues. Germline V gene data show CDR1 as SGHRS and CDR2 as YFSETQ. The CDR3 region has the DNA TGCGCCAGCAGCCCCCGATTCTACGAGCAGTACTTC. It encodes CASSPRFYEQYF.

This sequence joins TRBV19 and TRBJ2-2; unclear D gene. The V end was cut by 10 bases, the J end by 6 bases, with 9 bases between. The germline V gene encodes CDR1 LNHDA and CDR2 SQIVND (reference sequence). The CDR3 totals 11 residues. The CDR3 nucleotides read TGTGCCACCCGAACTTCCGGGGAGCTGTTTTTT. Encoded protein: CATRTSGELFF.

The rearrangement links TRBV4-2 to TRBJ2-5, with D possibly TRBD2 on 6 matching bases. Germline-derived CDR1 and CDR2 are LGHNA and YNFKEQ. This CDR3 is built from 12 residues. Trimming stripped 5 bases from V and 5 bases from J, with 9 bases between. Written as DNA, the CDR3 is TGTGCCAGCAGCTACCGGGGGGAGACCCAGTACTTC. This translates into CASSYRGETQYF.

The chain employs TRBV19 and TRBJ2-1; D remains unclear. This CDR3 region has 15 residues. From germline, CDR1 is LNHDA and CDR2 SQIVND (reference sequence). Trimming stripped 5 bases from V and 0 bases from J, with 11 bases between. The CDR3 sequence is CASSLAVSSYNEQFF. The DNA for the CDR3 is TGTGCCAGTAGTTTGGCTGTTAGCTCCTACAATGAGCAGTTCTTC.

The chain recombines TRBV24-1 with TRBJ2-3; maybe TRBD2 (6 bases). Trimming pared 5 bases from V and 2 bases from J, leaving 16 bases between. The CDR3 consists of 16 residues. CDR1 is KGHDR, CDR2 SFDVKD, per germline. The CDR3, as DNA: TGTGCCACCAGTGGGCCCCCGGGACTCCACACAGATACGCAGTATTTT. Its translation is CATSGPPGLHTDTQYF.

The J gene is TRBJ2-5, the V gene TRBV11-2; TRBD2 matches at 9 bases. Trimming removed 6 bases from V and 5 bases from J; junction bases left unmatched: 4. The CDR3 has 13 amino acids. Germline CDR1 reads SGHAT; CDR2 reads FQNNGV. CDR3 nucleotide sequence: TGTGCCAGCAGACGGACTAGCGACGAGACCCAGTACTTC. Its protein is CASRRTSDETQYF.

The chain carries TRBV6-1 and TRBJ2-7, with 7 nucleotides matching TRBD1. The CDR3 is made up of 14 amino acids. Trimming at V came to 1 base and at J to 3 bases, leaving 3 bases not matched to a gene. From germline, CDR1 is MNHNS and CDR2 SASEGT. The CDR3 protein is CASSEDRGYYEQYF. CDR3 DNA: TGTGCCAGCAGTGAAGACAGGGGCTACTACGAGCAGTACTTC.